This TCR beta chain originates from a study of blood T cell repertoires in COVID-19. Study as a whole: PBMCs, B-cell-depleted T cells, or T cells were the source of the cDNA or gDNA that made up the material.

TCRdb keeps only in-frame clones here, not all; method: immunoSEQ multiplex PCR. The data contain under 300,000 clones, 82% of them seen just once; the ten biggest clones take up approximately 15%. The table lists this clone with a count of one. Per the germline V gene, CDR1 is SEHNR and CDR2 is FQNEAQ (reference sequence). The trim removed 5 bases at V and 7 bases at J, leaving 4 bases unmatched. The CDR3 has 14 residues. Sequences were obtained from PBMCs or T cells enriched from blood (not recorded which). This clonotype was sampled from a middle-aged man who had recovered from COVID-19. V and J are TRBV7-9 and TRBJ1-4; the match to TRBD1 covers 10 bases. The CDR3 coding sequence is TGTGCCAGCAGCGACAGGGACAGGGGTGAAAAACTGTTTTTT. Amino acid sequence: CASSDRDRGEKLFF.